This T cell receptor (beta chain) was identified in a study of human T cells and chemical hapten exposure. At the level of the study: It was small differences in pooled library volume that mainly caused per-sample TCR yields to vary.

Unique molecular identifiers were attached to individual cDNA molecules during library preparation. MiXCR, run by TCRdb on the RACE reads, gives a single entry per CDR3 protein. The sample contains tens of thousands of distinct CDR3 sequences, over 9% of which appear only once. Time point meaning: patch test 1, 2 weeks after DPC sensitization. Sample treatment: therapeutic diphenylcyclopropenone sensitization with weekly scalp DPC. This CDR3 region has 14 residues. Germline CDR1 is SGHTA and CDR2 is FQGNSA. V gave up 6 bases and J gave up 2 bases; unmatched junction bases: 3. By share, this clonotype counts as medium-sized.

This sequence originates from a woman in her forties or fifties with alopecia areata. Some clones in this sample may be carry-over from other donors' samples. The sample in question was whole blood, obtained in connection with sensitization to the hapten diphenylcyclopropenone (DPC). V gene TRBV7-2 combines with J gene TRBJ1-5, with 8 bases fitting TRBD1. CDR3 loop: CASSPTGGNQPQHF. CDR3 DNA sequence: TGTGCCAGCAGTCCGACAGGGGGCAATCAGCCCCAGCATTTT.